This T cell receptor (beta chain) was recovered during a study of T cell responses to AZD1222 COVID-19 vaccine. The data were produced by immunoSEQ multiplex PCR, yet TCRdb's version contains in-frame clones alone and is incomplete. The sample records around 50,000 clones, around 84% being singletons. CDR1 and CDR2 from the germline V gene are SEHNR and FQNEAQ (reference sequence). V lost 1 base and J lost 5; bases outside the gene matches: 7. This CDR3 region has 15 residues. The sequence derives from an adult in good health. Source: peripheral blood, taken on day 0 of AZD1222 vaccination. V is TRBV7-9 and J is TRBJ1-1; TRBD1 matches at 7 bases. CDR3 DNA sequence: TGTGCCAGCAGCTTAGAATCACAGGGGAGGACTGAAGCTTTCTTT. Translation: CASSLESQGRTEAFF.